These 26 T cell receptor beta chains came from one sample sequenced in a study of CXCR3-negative and CXCR3-positive naive CD8 T cells. UMI-labeled TRB cDNA libraries were prepared by 5' RACE. TCRdb derives one entry per CDR3 protein from the 5' RACE reads, leaving out DNA. Its listing shows 45,000 or so distinct CDR3 sequences. Sample: naive CXCR3- CD8+ T cells from blood. The subset here: CD45RO-CCR7+CD27+CD95- naive CD8+ T cells lacking CXCR3 (TNR3-). The source is a human donor in good health. Some clones in this sample may be carry-over from other donors' samples.

The chain combines TRBV2 with TRBJ2-3. The CDR3 consists of 14 residues. The germline gives CDR1 SNHLY, CDR2 FYNNEI. CDR3 sequence: CASRQIPSTDTQYF.

The chain couples TRBV12-3 or TRBV12-4 to TRBJ2-7; TCRdb names TRBD2, which stays unverified in the absence of DNA. CDR3 length: 13 amino acids. The CDR3 here is CASSPSSVGEQYF.

The chain carries TRBV2 and TRBJ1-5; TCRdb outputs TRBD1, but without DNA this stays unchecked. The CDR3 covers 15 residues. Looked up from germline, CDR1 is SNHLY and CDR2 is FYNNEI. The CDR3 spells CASSRVGASNQPQHF.

The rearrangement uses TRBV11-2 and TRBJ1-4; the TCRdb call, TRBD1, lacks DNA for checking. CDR3 size: 17 residues. The V gene's germline CDR1 is SGHAT and CDR2 FQNNGV. CDR3 protein: CASSFDGLRTGGEKLFF.

The V call is TRBV9, the J call TRBJ2-7; the TRBD1 assignment by TCRdb is unverifiable without DNA. There are 15 residues in the CDR3. Looked up from germline, CDR1 is SGDLS and CDR2 is YYNGEE. CDR3 sequence: CASSVDGTGTYEQYF.

This chain uses TRBV28 with TRBJ2-7; lacking DNA, the TRBD1 call made by TCRdb goes unchecked. Germline loops: CDR1 MDHEN, CDR2 SYDVKM. The CDR3 sequence is 14 residues long. The CDR3 is CASSQRGPPYEQYF. Full variable domain (missing parts from reference TRBV28 and TRBJ2-7): DVKVTQSSRYLVKRTGEKVFLECVQDMDHENMFWYRQDPGLGLRLIYFSYDVKMKEKGDIPEGYSVSREKKERFSLILESASTNQTSMYLCASSQRGPPYEQYFGPGTRLTVT.

The gene calls are TRBV12-3 or TRBV12-4 and TRBJ2-1; TCRdb gives TRBD1 as the D gene, but with no DNA this cannot be confirmed. This CDR3 is 14 amino acids long. CDR3 sequence: CASSPSQGSNEQFF.

The V call is TRBV7-9, the J call TRBJ1-2. Germline CDR1 is SEHNR and CDR2 is FQNEAQ (reference sequence). There are 15 residues in the CDR3. The chain's CDR3 is CASSLVGLSNYGYTF.

This chain links TRBV25-1 with TRBJ2-7; checking the TCRdb D call of TRBD1 is not possible without DNA. The CDR3 sequence is 12 residues long. The germline gives CDR1 MGHDK, CDR2 SYGVNS. The CDR3 sequence is CASSDRVGEQYF.

The gene calls are TRBV10-3 and TRBJ2-5. The CDR3 runs to 14 residues. Germline lookup yields CDR1 ENHRY and CDR2 SYGVKD. CDR3 sequence: CAISEPTLQETQYF.

This chain connects TRBV6-6 to TRBJ1-1; the TRBD1 assignment by TCRdb is unverifiable without DNA. Germline-derived CDR1 and CDR2 are MNHNY and SVGAGI (reference sequence). The CDR3 has 13 amino acids. Here the CDR3 reads CASVTGANTEAFF.

CDR3 residues: CASSYNPGAYYEQYF. The J gene is TRBJ2-7, the V gene TRBV6-2 or TRBV6-3; the TRBD1 assignment by TCRdb is unverifiable without DNA. This CDR3 comprises 15 residues. Germline V gene data show CDR1 as MNHEY and CDR2 as SVGEGT.

The chain joins TRBV28 to TRBJ2-3. The CDR3 loop spans 16 amino acids. Germline-derived CDR1 and CDR2 are MDHEN and SYDVKM. The chain's CDR3 is CASSLSAAEATDTQYF.

The chain links TRBV25-1 to TRBJ2-2. In germline, CDR1 is MGHDK, CDR2 SYGVNS. This CDR3 spans 13 amino acids. CDR3 residues: CASSYRNTGELFF.

The chain recombines TRBV29-1 with TRBJ2-3; TCRdb outputs TRBD2, but without DNA this stays unchecked. The CDR3 totals 15 residues. Germline V gene data show CDR1 as SQVTM and CDR2 as ANQGSEA. This chain's CDR3 is CSAEGLAPSTDTQYF.

V is TRBV12-3 or TRBV12-4 and J is TRBJ1-1. The CDR3 runs 14 residues. The CDR3: CASRNGGGNTEAFF.

The chain has TRBV12-3 or TRBV12-4 and TRBJ2-5; TCRdb picks TRBD1, but there is no DNA to check that call. This CDR3 has 14 amino acids. Here the CDR3 reads CASSLDDPWKTQYF.

The rearrangement links TRBV4-3 to TRBJ2-1; TCRdb names TRBD2, which stays unverified in the absence of DNA. Germline assignment: CDR1 LGHNA and CDR2 YSLEER. This CDR3 spans 15 amino acids. Here the CDR3 reads CASSQDVGGRFQQFF.

The chain uses TRBV7-2 and TRBJ2-1. Germline CDR1 and CDR2: SGHTA and FQGNSA. CDR3 length equals 13 residues. The CDR3 loop reads CASSLSSYNEQFF.

This clonotype is classed as medium-sized (0.01 to 0.1%) by frequency. The J gene is TRBJ2-1, the V gene TRBV11-3; TCRdb outputs TRBD1, but without DNA this stays unchecked. The germline CDR1 and CDR2 sequences are SGHNT and YENEEA. The CDR3 runs to 12 residues. The CDR3: CASSVRGSEQFF.

This sequence joins TRBV5-1 and TRBJ1-1. Germline-derived CDR1 and CDR2 are SGHRS and YFSETQ. This CDR3 region has 13 residues. This CDR3 reads CASRLEAATEAFF.

The chain has TRBV4-1 and TRBJ2-1; with no DNA, the TCRdb D assignment of TRBD2 cannot be verified. Germline V gene lookup returns CDR1 MGHRA and CDR2 YSYEKL. CDR3 length: 14 amino acids. This CDR3 reads CASSQVLSPNEQFF.

The chain employs TRBV7-2 and TRBJ2-7; TCRdb proposes TRBD1, but this gene call is untestable without DNA. This CDR3 contains 15 residues. CDR1 SGHTA and CDR2 FQGNSA come from the germline V gene. CDR3 protein: CASSLTVSPLYEQYF. The full variable domain, rest sourced from reference TRBV7-2 and TRBJ2-7, is GAGVSQSPSNKVTEKGKDVELRCDPISGHTALYWYRQSLGQGLEFLIYFQGNSAPDKSGLPSDRFSAERTGGSVSTLTIQRTQQEDSAVYLCASSLTVSPLYEQYFGPGTRLTVT.

V gene TRBV10-3 combines with J gene TRBJ2-1; lacking DNA, the TRBD2 call made by TCRdb goes unchecked. The germline CDR1 and CDR2 sequences are ENHRY and SYGVKD. This CDR3 comprises 16 residues. CDR3 protein: CAISEDRLVTNNEQFF.

The rearrangement uses TRBV7-2 and TRBJ2-2. This CDR3 has 13 residues. The V gene's germline CDR1 is SGHTA and CDR2 FQGNSA. The CDR3 loop reads CASSTHPTGELFF.

This chain links TRBV7-2 with TRBJ2-1; TCRdb's assignment of TRBD2 cannot be checked, as there is no DNA. This CDR3 is 15 amino acids long. Germline V gene lookup returns CDR1 SGHTA and CDR2 FQGNSA. Here the CDR3 reads CASSPGLAGNNEQFF.